This T cell receptor (beta chain) originates from a study of shared clonotypes between healthy human individuals. The CD8 memory fraction combined CD45RO+ cells with TemRA cells (CCR7-negative CD45RA+). Study results and caveats: Among donors, clonotype sharing was expected to be affected by sequencing depth. Larger richness was generally estimated for naive than memory subsets.

Points on this clone: What it recognizes is unknown.

Clones were sequenced by immunoSEQ multiplex PCR, and TCRdb holds only the in-frame ones, with some missing. The table lists about 320,000 clones, roughly 87% of them singletons. The V end lost 1 base, the J end lost 7 bases, and 8 bases lay between the germline ends. In germline, CDR1 is SEHNR, CDR2 FQNEAQ (reference sequence). CDR3 length: 13 amino acids. This TCR was recovered from a man aged 18 to 30 in good health. This chain connects TRBV7-9 to TRBJ1-5; a weak D match, TRBD1 (6 bases). Sequencing was performed on memory CD8+ T cells sorted from blood. Regarding subset: CD45RO+ cells pooled with CCR7-negative TemRA cells. The CDR3 coding sequence is TGTGCCAGCAGCTTAGAGGGGGAACAGCCCCAGCATTTT. This encodes CASSLEGEQPQHF. Filled out from reference TRBV7-9 and TRBJ1-5, the complete variable domain reads DTGVSQNPRHKITKRGQNVTFRCDPISEHNRLYWYRQTLGQGPEFLTYFQNEAQLEKSRLLSDRFSAERPKGSFSTLEIQRTEQGDSAMYLCASSLEGEQPQHFGDGTRLSIL.